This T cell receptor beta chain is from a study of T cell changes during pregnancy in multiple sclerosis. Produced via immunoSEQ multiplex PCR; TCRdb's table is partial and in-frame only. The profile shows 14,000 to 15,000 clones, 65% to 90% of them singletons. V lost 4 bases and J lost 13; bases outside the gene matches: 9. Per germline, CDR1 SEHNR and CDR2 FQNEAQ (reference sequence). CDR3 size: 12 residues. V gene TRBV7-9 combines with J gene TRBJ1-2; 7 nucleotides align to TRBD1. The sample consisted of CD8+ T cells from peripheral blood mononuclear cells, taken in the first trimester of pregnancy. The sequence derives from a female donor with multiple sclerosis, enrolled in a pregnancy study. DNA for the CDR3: TGTGCCAGCAGCTCAGACAGGGTGACGGTCACCTTC. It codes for CASSSDRVTVTF. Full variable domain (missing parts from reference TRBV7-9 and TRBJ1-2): DTGVSQNPRHKITKRGQNVTFRCDPISEHNRLYWYRQTLGQGPEFLTYFQNEAQLEKSRLLSDRFSAERPKGSFSTLEIQRTEQGDSAMYLCASSSDRVTVTFGSGTRLTVV.